These 17 T cell receptor beta chains were sequenced from one sample in a study of T cells in Graves' hyperthyroidism and ophthalmopathy (dated by TCRdb to between 2017 and 2020). Library construction relied on multiplex PCR. Sequencing was performed on an Illumina HiSeq 2000. TCR beta CDR3 regions were amplified from RNA transcripts. The TCR CDR3 was subjected to a first round of RT-PCR using the HTBI primer set and the Qiagen OneStep RT-PCR kit. TCRdb trimmed public reads at Q25 via fastp, called clones via MiXCR and kept in-frame beta chains. CDR3 protein sequences are deduplicated, and each keeps its most common genes and DNA. Counted in this sample were hundreds of thousands of distinct CDR3 sequences; over 11% of them appeared once. 20% to 25% of the sample comes from the top ten. Sequencing used blood. These receptors originate from a woman in her 30s with Graves' hyperthyroidism.

This clonotype was seen only a few times. The rearrangement links TRBV30 to TRBJ1-1; a weak D match, TRBD1 (6 bases). Trimming left V 0 bases short and J 5 bases short, with 19 bases between. The CDR3 has 16 residues. In germline, CDR1 is GTSNPN, CDR2 SVGIG (reference sequence). The CDR3: CAWSVLFRQGRTEAFF. The CDR3 nucleotides are TGTGCCTGGAGTGTACTCTTTCGGCAGGGGAGGACTGAAGCTTTCTTT.

The genes are TRBV29-1 and TRBJ1-2, with unresolved D. The CDR3 totals 15 residues. The germline V gene encodes CDR1 SQVTM and CDR2 ANQGSEA. With 3 bases removed from V and 5 bases from J, the gap between germline ends came to 19 bases. The CDR3 DNA is TGCAGCGTTGACCCATTCTTAGCTCCCGCTTATGGCTACACCTTC. This translates into CSVDPFLAPAYGYTF.

This rearrangement joins TRBV6-1 to TRBJ1-1; D might be TRBD1 (6 bases). The V gene's germline CDR1 is MNHNS and CDR2 SASEGT. CDR3 length: 11 amino acids. V dropped 10 bases and J dropped 8 bases, with 14 bases sitting between them. In DNA, the CDR3 is TGTGCCACCCTAGGGACACTCGAAGCTTTCTTT. This sequence encodes CATLGTLEAFF.

This clonotype was observed many times. The chain uses TRBV7-9 and TRBJ2-4; 8 bases line up with TRBD1. There are 13 residues in the CDR3. Germline loops: CDR1 SEHNR, CDR2 FQNEAQ (reference sequence). The V and J ends lost 1 base and 12 bases, in that order; junction bases with no gene match: 5. The DNA for the CDR3 is TGTGCCAGCAGCTTAGGGCAGGGGGCGAGTCAGTACTTC. As protein: CASSLGQGASQYF. The whole variable domain, remainder taken from reference TRBV7-9 and TRBJ2-4, is DTGVSQNPRHKITKRGQNVTFRCDPISEHNRLYWYRQTLGQGPEFLTYFQNEAQLEKSRLLSDRFSAERPKGSFSTLEIQRTEQGDSAMYLCASSLGQGASQYFGAGTRLSVL.

This clonotype was detected many times. The chain uses TRBV18 and TRBJ1-5; no firm D call. Germline loops: CDR1 KGHSH, CDR2 LQKENI. The V end was cut by 5 bases, the J end by 7 bases, with 12 bases between. The CDR3 is 13 amino acids. This chain's CDR3 is CASSTERVQPQHF. CDR3 in DNA: TGTGCCAGCTCAACAGAGAGGGTACAGCCCCAGCATTTT. The full variable domain, completed using reference TRBV18 and TRBJ1-5, is NAGVMQNPRHLVRRRGQEARLRCSPMKGHSHVYWYRQLPEEGLKFMVYLQKENIIDESGMPKERFSAEFPKEGPSILRIQQVVRGDSAAYFCASSTERVQPQHFGDGTRLSIL.

This clonotype was counted at least ten times. The gene calls are TRBV28 and TRBJ1-4; D is perhaps TRBD1 (5 bases). V was trimmed by 8 bases and J by 0 bases, leaving 13 bases between them. Looked up from germline, CDR1 is MDHEN and CDR2 is SYDVKM. The CDR3 is 15 amino acids. CDR3 amino acids: CASLTGTATNEKLFF. The CDR3 DNA reads as TGTGCCAGCCTCACCGGGACTGCAACTAATGAAAAACTGTTTTTT.

The V gene is TRBV28, the J gene TRBJ2-7, with 10 bases that match TRBD2. Trimming took 7 bases from V and 1 from J; bases not matched to a gene: 13. CDR1 MDHEN and CDR2 SYDVKM come from the germline V gene. CDR3 length equals 17 residues. The CDR3, as DNA: TGTGCCAGCACTCCGGGGCTAGCGGGAGCCTATTCCTACGAGCAGTACTTC. Translation: CASTPGLAGAYSYEQYF.

This clonotype showed up many times. This chain links TRBV28 with TRBJ1-6; D is unclear. Trimming stripped 6 bases from V and 6 bases from J, with 21 bases between. There are 17 residues in the CDR3. The germline gives CDR1 MDHEN, CDR2 SYDVKM. CDR3 in DNA: TGTGCCAGCAGACCCAATCGGTGGGCGGAATCTAATTCACCCCTCCACTTT. Translated: CASRPNRWAESNSPLHF.

The chain has TRBV7-9 and TRBJ2-5, with TRBD1 matching 9 bases. V was pared by 5 bases and J by 4 bases, with 5 bases of the junction left unmatched. Germline values: CDR1 SEHNR, CDR2 FQNEAQ (reference sequence). The CDR3 runs 14 residues. CDR3 sequence reads: CASSPWDRAETQYF. As DNA, the CDR3 is TGTGCCAGCAGCCCTTGGGACAGGGCAGAGACCCAGTACTTC.

This clonotype was recorded a few times. The J gene is TRBJ1-2, the V gene TRBV10-3; 11 nucleotides align to TRBD1. CDR3 length: 14 residues. Losses at the gene ends were 6 bases for V and 3 bases for J; bases not matched to a gene: 3. The germline V gene has CDR1 ENHRY and CDR2 SYGVKD. This CDR3 reads CAISGQGAYYGYTF. In DNA form, the CDR3 reads TGTGCCATCAGCGGACAGGGGGCCTACTATGGCTACACCTTC.

This clonotype was counted ten times or more. This rearrangement joins TRBV7-3 to TRBJ1-1; 7 bases are shared with TRBD1. The V and J ends lost 5 bases and 1 base, in that order; junction bases with no gene match: 4. CDR1 and CDR2 (germline): SGHTA, FQGTGA. The CDR3 sequence is 14 residues long. The CDR3 region is CASSRGQPNTEAFF. DNA for the CDR3: TGTGCCAGCAGCAGGGGACAGCCGAACACTGAAGCTTTCTTT. The complete variable domain, with remaining parts taken from reference TRBV7-3 and TRBJ1-1, reads GAGVSQTPSNKVTEKGKYVELRCDPISGHTALYWYRQSLGQGPEFLIYFQGTGAADDSGLPNDRFFAVRPEGSVSTLKIQRTERGDSAVYLCASSRGQPNTEAFFGQGTRLTVV.

The chain carries TRBV29-1 and TRBJ2-2, with D tentatively TRBD2 (6 bases). In germline, CDR1 is SQVTM, CDR2 ANQGSEA. The CDR3 is 13 amino acids. V was pared by 3 bases and J by 4 bases, with 9 bases between. This CDR3 reads CSVDSGGTGELFF. The CDR3 DNA follows: TGCAGCGTTGATTCCGGGGGCACCGGGGAGCTGTTTTTT.

This clonotype appeared many times. The chain is built from TRBV9 and TRBJ1-5; D is uncertain. CDR1 is SGDLS and CDR2 is YYNGEE in the germline V gene. Trimming removed 0 bases at V and 0 bases at J, with 7 bases between. CDR3 length equals 15 residues. The CDR3 sequence is CASSVDPNSNQPQHF. CDR3 in DNA: TGTGCCAGCAGCGTAGACCCCAATAGCAATCAGCCCCAGCATTTT. Complete variable domain (other parts from reference TRBV9 and TRBJ1-5): DSGVTQTPKHLITATGQRVTLRCSPRSGDLSVYWYQQSLDQGLQFLIQYYNGEERAKGNILERFSAQQFPDLHSELNLSSLELGDSALYFCASSVDPNSNQPQHFGDGTRLSIL.

The chain is built from TRBV3-1 and TRBJ2-7; no reliable D call. CDR1 and CDR2 (germline): LGHDT, YNNKEL (reference sequence). The CDR3 is 14 residues long. V was trimmed by 0 bases and J by 4 bases, leaving 10 bases between them. The CDR3 DNA follows: TGTGCCAGCAGCCAAGAACAGTTTACATACGAGCAGTACTTC. The encoded protein is CASSQEQFTYEQYF.

The V gene is TRBV19, the J gene TRBJ2-2; TRBD2 aligns across 9 bases. There are 14 residues in the CDR3. Trimming removed 5 bases from V and 5 bases from J; junction bases left unmatched: 3. The V gene's germline CDR1 is LNHDA and CDR2 SQIVND (reference sequence). The CDR3 DNA reads TGTGCCAGTAGTGGCGGGAGGGCAACCGGGGAGCTGTTTTTT. Amino acid sequence: CASSGGRATGELFF.

At least ten counts were recorded for this clonotype. The chain links TRBV19 to TRBJ2-7; TRBD1 might be the D (5 bases). The CDR3 totals 15 residues. Germline V CDR1 and CDR2: LNHDA, SQIVND (reference sequence). Trimming removed 3 bases from V and 4 bases from J, with 16 bases in between. The CDR3 protein is CASSIGRFRDYEQYF. The CDR3 DNA sequence: TGTGCCAGTAGTATTGGGCGGTTCAGGGATTACGAGCAGTACTTC.

The chain carries TRBV28 and TRBJ1-2; possible D gene TRBD1, 6 bases. Germline CDR1 MDHEN, CDR2 SYDVKM. The CDR3 runs 15 residues. Trimming took off 5 bases at V and 4 bases at J, with 17 bases between the two ends. The CDR3 DNA is TGTGCCAGCAGTCCCCGGGGGGCGGAGGTCTATGGCTACACCTTC. Amino acids: CASSPRGAEVYGYTF.